A single count supports the clone carrying this T cell receptor (beta chain). Its antigen is undetermined. This specimen belongs to a study of T cell responses to AZD1222 COVID-19 vaccine. Regarding the study as a whole: Nearly half of unique spike-specific TCRs reportedly avoided B.1.351 and B.1.1.7 mutated regions.

V lost 1 base, J lost 1 base, and 7 bases lay in between. The CDR3 length is 14 residues. Germline CDR1 and CDR2: SGHVS and FQNEAQ. The assay was immunoSEQ multiplex PCR, and TCRdb's table has in-frame clones only and misses some. The table records some 130,000 clones, roughly 92% of them present only once. The sequence derives from an adult who received the AZD1222 COVID-19 vaccine. This sample comprised peripheral blood, obtained 28 days after the second AZD1222 dose. The chain uses TRBV7-8 and TRBJ2-5; D perhaps matches TRBD2 (5 bases). Here the CDR3 reads CASSLDRGQETQYF. For the CDR3, the DNA is TGTGCCAGCAGCTTAGATCGGGGCCAAGAGACCCAGTACTTC.